The 6 T cell receptor beta chains presented below share a single source sample, sequenced in a study of shared T cell receptors in the human thymus. Assay: immunoSEQ multiplex PCR; the TCRdb copy retains only in-frame clones and omits some. The data hold 700,000 to 750,000 clones, with 80% to 90% observed a single time. The same data also contributed to another study, on human thymus T cells.

Material: thymocytes. The receptors derive from a girl under three years old with a congenital heart defect.

This clone was counted a single time. The chain combines TRBV4-1 with TRBJ1-2; 9 bases map to TRBD1. V trimming: 0 bases; J trimming: 1 base; junction bases outside the gene matches: 6. Germline V gene lookup returns CDR1 MGHRA and CDR2 YSYEKL. The CDR3 consists of 17 residues. CDR3 DNA: TGCGCCAGCAGCCAAGAATTGACAGGGGGGGGTAACTATGGCTACACCTTC. This encodes CASSQELTGGGNYGYTF.

This chain connects TRBV5-1 to TRBJ1-2, with 8 bases that match TRBD1. The trim removed 0 bases at V and 2 bases at J, leaving 12 bases unmatched. Germline values: CDR1 SGHRS, CDR2 YFSETQ. This CDR3 has 18 amino acids. CDR3 nucleotide sequence: TGCGCCAGCAGCTTGGGGACAGGGCGGGCTGCCTCGAACTATGGCTACACCTTC. Residues: CASSLGTGRAASNYGYTF.

This chain uses TRBV19 with TRBJ1-4, with D perhaps TRBD1 (5 bases). Germline V CDR1 and CDR2: LNHDA, SQIVND (reference sequence). There are 13 residues in the CDR3. The germline V and J ends were trimmed by 5 bases and 8 bases, with 12 bases remaining between them. CDR3 sequence reads: CASSQQVDEKLFF. The CDR3 bases are TGTGCCAGTAGTCAACAGGTGGACGAAAAACTGTTTTTT.

The count of this clone is one. The chain carries TRBV5-6 and TRBJ2-7; weak D call: TRBD1 (5 bases). The CDR3 is made up of 15 amino acids. V lost 5 bases and J 0 bases, leaving 15 bases between the germline ends. Per the germline V gene, CDR1 is SGHDT and CDR2 is YYEEEE. The DNA of the CDR3 is TGTGCCAGCAGTTCCTACAGGACCCCCTCCTACGAGCAGTACTTC. Amino acids: CASSSYRTPSYEQYF. The full variable domain, its missing parts supplied by reference TRBV5-6 and TRBJ2-7, is DAGVTQSPTHLIKTRGQQVTLRCSPKSGHDTVSWYQQALGQGPQFIFQYYEEEERQRGNFPDRFSGHQFPNYSSELNVNALLLGDSALYLCASSSYRTPSYEQYFGPGTRLTVT.

The rearrangement joins TRBV4-3 to TRBJ2-2; 7 nucleotides match TRBD2. The CDR3 has 15 residues. J gave up 1 base and V 6 bases, and 5 bases lay outside the gene matches. The germline CDR1 and CDR2 sequences are LGHNA and YSLEER. For the CDR3, the DNA is TGCGCCAGCAGTCCGGGGGGATGGAACACCGGGGAGCTGTTTTTT. Translating it yields CASSPGGWNTGELFF.

This chain uses TRBV6-1 with TRBJ1-1, with 8 bases identical to TRBD1. The length of the CDR3 is 15 residues. Germline CDR1 and CDR2: MNHNS and SASEGT. V lost 7 bases to trimming and J lost 2 bases; unmatched junction nucleotides: 9. CDR3 residues: CASTPGTGKNTEAFF. The CDR3 DNA reads as TGTGCCAGCACCCCCGGGACAGGCAAAAACACTGAAGCTTTCTTT.